Following are 16 T cell receptor beta chains from one sample sequenced in a study of CD4 T cell repertoires in COVID-19. The protocol was immunoSEQ multiplex PCR, while the TCRdb copy is restricted to in-frame clones and leaves out a portion. Among about 75,000 clones listed, under 90% were seen once. Here the sequenced sample was CD4+ T cells from peripheral blood, taken after recovery from COVID-19. The source of these receptors is a human donor who had COVID-19.

V is TRBV11-3 and J is TRBJ2-1, with a possible D match to TRBD1 (5 bases). The CDR3 has 13 amino acids. The germline V gene has CDR1 SGHNT and CDR2 YENEEA. V lost 3 bases, J lost 6 bases, and 9 bases lay in between. CDR3 DNA: TGTGCCAGCAGCTTGGGGCCGAGCAATGAGCAGTTCTTC. It specifies CASSLGPSNEQFF.

The chain links TRBV7-9 to TRBJ1-1; no reliable D call. Germline V gene sequence: CDR1 SEHNR, CDR2 FQNEAQ (reference sequence). V lost 3 bases and J lost 5, with 7 bases in between. The CDR3 runs 12 residues. In DNA form, the CDR3 reads TGTGCCAGCAGCTTCGGGTGGACTGAAGCTTTCTTT. This codes for CASSFGWTEAFF.

The table lists this clone with a few counts. J is TRBJ2-3 and V is TRBV5-1; D not resolved. V lost 0 bases and J lost 6, with 17 bases in between. The CDR3 sequence is 16 residues long. Germline V gives CDR1 SGHRS, CDR2 YFSETQ. The CDR3 DNA sequence: TGCGCCAGCAGCTTGGCCGTCCAGACGGCCAGTGATACGCAGTATTTT. This encodes CASSLAVQTASDTQYF.

V gene TRBV3-1 (or the pseudogene TRBV3-2) combines with J gene TRBJ2-3; 9 bases agree with TRBD2. CDR1 is LGHDT, CDR2 YNNKEL, per germline (reference sequence). This CDR3 comprises 17 residues. V gave up 0 bases and J gave up 1 base; unmatched junction bases: 5. The DNA of the CDR3 is TGTGCCAGCAGCCAAGATTTGGTAGCGGGGGGCACAGATACGCAGTATTTT. Its protein product is CASSQDLVAGGTDTQYF.

The chain uses TRBV7-3 and TRBJ2-5; perhaps D is TRBD1 or TRBD2 (6 bases each). The CDR3 runs to 14 residues. V dropped 0 bases and J dropped 5 bases, with 10 bases sitting between them. Germline CDR1 SGHTA, CDR2 FQGTGA. CDR3 residues: CASSLTGGRETQYF. The DNA of the CDR3 is TGTGCCAGCAGCTTAACGGGGGGCCGGGAGACCCAGTACTTC.

V gene TRBV19 combines with J gene TRBJ1-5; D not certain. The V end was cut by 1 base, the J end by 7 bases, with 8 bases between. CDR3 length: 13 amino acids. Germline CDR1 is LNHDA and CDR2 is SQIVND (reference sequence). CDR3 nucleotides: TGTGCCAGTAGTATAGGGTCAGGACAGCCCCAGCATTTT. Protein: CASSIGSGQPQHF.

The chain recombines TRBV19 with TRBJ2-2; D is perhaps TRBD1 or TRBD2 (5 bases each). Deletions cut 6 bases from V and 6 bases from J, with 17 bases between. CDR3 length: 15 amino acids. Germline CDR1 and CDR2: LNHDA and SQIVND (reference sequence). The DNA for the CDR3 is TGTGCCAGTAGCCCCGGGGCGCCCGGGGCCGGGGAGCTGTTTTTT. This codes for CASSPGAPGAGELFF.

The chain combines TRBV20-1 with TRBJ1-2; 7 positions agree with TRBD1. The CDR3 sequence is 14 residues long. J was trimmed by 8 bases and V by 3 bases; bases with no gene match: 12. The V gene's germline CDR1 is DFQATT and CDR2 SNEGSKA (reference sequence). CDR3 protein: CSASRGNTGAGYTF. The CDR3 nucleotides read TGCAGTGCTAGTAGGGGAAATACAGGGGCCGGCTACACCTTC.

The chain uses TRBV24-1 and TRBJ2-3; 10 positions agree with TRBD1. The germline gives CDR1 KGHDR, CDR2 SFDVKD. The CDR3 is 15 amino acids. Unmatched junction bases numbered 3, after V lost 3 bases and J lost 4 bases. The CDR3 DNA follows: TGTGCCACCAGTGATGACAGGGGGCCGGCAGATACGCAGTATTTT. Amino acid sequence: CATSDDRGPADTQYF.

This sequence joins TRBV6-6 and TRBJ2-1; D ambiguous. V was clipped by 10 bases and J by 4 bases, with 11 bases between them. Germline V CDR1 and CDR2: MNHNY, SVGAGI (reference sequence). This CDR3 is 12 amino acids long. CDR3 DNA: TGTGCCACCTCCGGCAGTTACAATGAGCAGTTCTTC. This encodes CATSGSYNEQFF.

The chain recombines TRBV7-2 with TRBJ1-2; D is unclear. V was clipped by 4 bases and J by 0 bases, with 12 bases between them. The CDR3 has 15 residues. CDR1 and CDR2 from the germline V gene are SGHTA and FQGNSA. In nucleotides, the CDR3 is TGTGCCAGCAGCTCATCAGGCCGGGCTAACTATGGCTACACCTTC. It translates to CASSSSGRANYGYTF.

The rearrangement links TRBV30 to TRBJ1-5; D may be TRBD1 (5 bases). The germline V gene has CDR1 GTSNPN and CDR2 SVGIG (reference sequence). V lost 3 bases and J 5 bases, leaving 14 bases between the germline ends. There are 14 residues in the CDR3. The CDR3, as DNA: TGTGCCTGGAGGAAAGGGACGGCAGATCAGCCCCAGCATTTT. It yields the protein CAWRKGTADQPQHF.

This clone was observed a handful of times. The chain links TRBV5-4 to TRBJ2-3; D might be TRBD2 (6 bases). V was trimmed by 0 bases and J by 5 bases, leaving 13 bases between them. Per germline, CDR1 SGHNT and CDR2 YYREEE (reference sequence). This CDR3 spans 15 amino acids. The CDR3 protein is CASSLVAAGGDTQYF. CDR3 sequence (DNA): TGTGCCAGCAGCTTGGTAGCGGCGGGTGGAGATACGCAGTATTTT.

The rearrangement joins TRBV7-9 to TRBJ2-7; D gene ambiguous. V lost 8 bases to trimming and J lost 6 bases, with 11 bases between them. The germline CDR1 and CDR2 sequences are SEHNR and FQNEAQ (reference sequence). The CDR3 sequence is 11 residues long. The CDR3 here is CASGVTAEQYF. The CDR3 nucleotides are TGTGCCAGCGGCGTCACTGCCGAGCAGTACTTC. The full variable domain, its missing parts supplied by reference TRBV7-9 and TRBJ2-7, is DTGVSQNPRHKITKRGQNVTFRCDPISEHNRLYWYRQTLGQGPEFLTYFQNEAQLEKSRLLSDRFSAERPKGSFSTLEIQRTEQGDSAMYLCASGVTAEQYFGPGTRLTVT.

This clone was seen only once. V usage is TRBV28 and J usage is TRBJ2-3, with TRBD2 matching over 8 bases. CDR3 length equals 16 residues. From germline, CDR1 is MDHEN and CDR2 SYDVKM. The trim removed 8 bases at V and 1 base at J, leaving 11 bases unmatched. The CDR3 sequence is CASRDDLAGGTDTQYF. For the CDR3, the DNA is TGTGCCAGCCGCGACGACCTAGCGGGTGGCACAGATACGCAGTATTTT.

This rearrangement joins TRBV5-4 to TRBJ2-6; D is unclear. CDR1 SGHNT and CDR2 YYREEE come from the germline V gene (reference sequence). This CDR3 comprises 15 residues. V dropped 0 bases and J dropped 2 bases, with 6 bases sitting between them. The chain's CDR3 is CASSLVGPGANVLTF. The CDR3 nucleotides are TGTGCCAGCAGCTTGGTAGGGCCTGGGGCCAACGTCCTGACTTTC.